These 6 T cell receptor beta chains share one sample of origin, sequenced in a study of T-cell memory formation after mild COVID-19. TCRdb analysed the 5' RACE reads with MiXCR anew, one entry per CDR3 protein. Of about 350,000 distinct CDR3 sequences in the sample, 25% to 30% were seen once. The material sequenced was PBMCs or a T cell subset sorted from them (not recorded which). The receptors were gathered from an adult woman who had mild COVID-19 (a few samples of this study predate the infection). Cell type and time point are not known.

This chain links TRBV9 with TRBJ1-1, with TRBD1 identical over 9 bases. The V gene end was trimmed by 0 bases and the J gene end by 3 bases; junction bases not matched to a gene: 3. The V gene's germline CDR1 is SGDLS and CDR2 YYNGEE. The CDR3 is 15 amino acids. The CDR3 here is CASSVDDRGYTEAFF. In DNA, the CDR3 is TGTGCCAGCAGCGTAGACGACAGGGGGTACACTGAAGCTTTCTTT.

In its sample, this clonotype was seen a few times. This rearrangement joins TRBV2 to TRBJ2-7; no reliable D call. The CDR3 consists of 12 residues. Germline V CDR1 and CDR2: SNHLY, FYNNEI. V gave up 6 bases and J gave up 4 bases, with 10 bases separating them. The CDR3 sequence: CASRSETYEQYF. The CDR3 DNA is TGTGCCAGCAGAAGTGAGACATACGAGCAGTACTTC.

This chain joins TRBV12-3 or TRBV12-4 and TRBJ2-7; D remains ambiguous. This CDR3 spans 12 amino acids. The V end lost 2 bases, the J end lost 12 bases, and 14 bases lay between the germline ends. The CDR3 region has the DNA TGTGCCAGCAGTTTACGGTCCCTCTCCCCGTACTTC. As protein: CASSLRSLSPYF.

This clonotype was detected only a few times. The V and J genes are TRBV5-1 and TRBJ2-7; D may be TRBD1 (7 bases). The V gene's germline CDR1 is SGHRS and CDR2 YFSETQ. Between the trimmed V and J ends, which lost 7 bases and 4 bases, there was a span of 21 bases. The CDR3 contains 15 residues. In nucleotides, the CDR3 is TGCGCCAGCCAGATAACGGGGGACAGTAATTACGAGCAGTACTTC. This translates into CASQITGDSNYEQYF.

This chain uses TRBV9 with TRBJ2-3; the match to TRBD2 covers 9 bases. Germline V lookup: CDR1 SGDLS, CDR2 YYNGEE. The CDR3 length is 16 residues. V gave up 3 bases and J gave up 0 bases; unmatched junction bases: 5. CDR3 loop: CASSGAGGPSTDTQYF. The CDR3 DNA is TGTGCCAGCAGCGGGGCGGGAGGGCCAAGCACAGATACGCAGTATTTT.

The V and J genes are TRBV4-3 and TRBJ2-7; the D call may be TRBD1 or TRBD2 (6 bases each). CDR1 is LGHNA, CDR2 YSLEER, per germline. The V and J ends lost 4 bases and 1 base respectively, with 11 bases between them. The CDR3 is 14 amino acids. The CDR3 nucleotides read TGCGCCAGCAGCCGCGGGACACTTTCCTACGAGCAGTACTTC. Amino acid sequence: CASSRGTLSYEQYF.